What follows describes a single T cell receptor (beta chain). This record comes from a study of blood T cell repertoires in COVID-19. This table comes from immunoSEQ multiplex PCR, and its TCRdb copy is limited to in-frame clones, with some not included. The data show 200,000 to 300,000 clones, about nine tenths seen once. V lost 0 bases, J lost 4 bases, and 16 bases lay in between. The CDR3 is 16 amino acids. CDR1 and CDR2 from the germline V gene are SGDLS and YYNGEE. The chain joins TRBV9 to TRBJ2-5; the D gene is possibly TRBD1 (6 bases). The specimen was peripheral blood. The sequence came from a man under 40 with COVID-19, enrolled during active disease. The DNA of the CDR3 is TGTGCCAGCAGCGTAGCCAGCCTAAAAGGGGGAGAGACCCAGTACTTC. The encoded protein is CASSVASLKGGETQYF. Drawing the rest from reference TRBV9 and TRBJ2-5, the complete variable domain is DSGVTQTPKHLITATGQRVTLRCSPRSGDLSVYWYQQSLDQGLQFLIQYYNGEERAKGNILERFSAQQFPDLHSELNLSSLELGDSALYFCASSVASLKGGETQYFGPGTRLLVL.